The table lists the clone carrying this T cell receptor (beta chain) with many counts. The data stem from a study of T cells in Graves' hyperthyroidism and ophthalmopathy. From RNA transcripts, TCR beta CDR3 regions were amplified. A first-round RT-PCR of the TCR CDR3 used the HTBI primer set. Using its own MiXCR run on the multiplex PCR reads, TCRdb lists one record per CDR3 protein. The sample yields about 700,000 distinct CDR3 sequences, 12% to 15% seen once. Over 18 months, lack of ophthalmopathy progression marked Graves' hyperthyroidism as stable. Per germline, CDR1 KGHSH and CDR2 LQKENI. CDR3 length: 15 amino acids. V was cut by 0 bases and J by 3 bases, with 11 bases left in between.

This TCR came from a woman in her late teens or twenties with Graves' hyperthyroidism. The chain joins TRBV18 to TRBJ1-2, with a weak D call TRBD1 (5 bases). Input material: blood. The CDR3 is CASSPPQGEYYGYTF. The CDR3 DNA reads as TGTGCCAGCTCACCACCCCAGGGCGAGTACTATGGCTACACCTTC.